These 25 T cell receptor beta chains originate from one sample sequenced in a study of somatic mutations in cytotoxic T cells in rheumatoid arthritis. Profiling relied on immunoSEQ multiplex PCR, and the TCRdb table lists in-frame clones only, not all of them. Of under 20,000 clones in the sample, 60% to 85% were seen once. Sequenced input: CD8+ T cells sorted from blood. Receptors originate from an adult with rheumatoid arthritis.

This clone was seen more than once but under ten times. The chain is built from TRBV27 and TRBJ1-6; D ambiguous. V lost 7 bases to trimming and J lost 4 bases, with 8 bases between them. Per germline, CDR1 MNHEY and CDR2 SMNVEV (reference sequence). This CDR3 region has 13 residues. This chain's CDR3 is CASMGGYNSPLHF. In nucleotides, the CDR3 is TGTGCCAGCATGGGCGGATATAATTCACCCCTCCACTTT.

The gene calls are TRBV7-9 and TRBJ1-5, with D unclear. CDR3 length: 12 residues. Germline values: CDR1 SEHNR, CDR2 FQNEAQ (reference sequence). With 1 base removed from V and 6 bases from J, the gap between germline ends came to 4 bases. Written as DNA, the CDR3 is TGTGCCAGCAGCTTAGGTAGTCAGCCCCAGCATTTT. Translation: CASSLGSQPQHF.

DNA of the CDR3: TGTGCCAGCAGCTTAGCGGACAGGGTCTACGAGCAGTACTTC. It yields the protein CASSLADRVYEQYF. The J gene is TRBJ2-7, the V gene TRBV13, with 8 bases that match TRBD1. Germline CDR1 PRHDT, CDR2 FYEKMQ (reference sequence). The V and J ends lost 1 base and 3 bases, in that order; junction bases with no gene match: 2. The CDR3 covers 14 residues.

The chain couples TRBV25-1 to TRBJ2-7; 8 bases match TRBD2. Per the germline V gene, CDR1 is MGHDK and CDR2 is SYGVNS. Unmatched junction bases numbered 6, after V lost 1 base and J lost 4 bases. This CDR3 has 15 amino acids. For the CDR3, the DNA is TGTGCCAGCAGTGAATCCGGGGGGGTGGGGTACGAGCAGTACTTC. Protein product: CASSESGGVGYEQYF.

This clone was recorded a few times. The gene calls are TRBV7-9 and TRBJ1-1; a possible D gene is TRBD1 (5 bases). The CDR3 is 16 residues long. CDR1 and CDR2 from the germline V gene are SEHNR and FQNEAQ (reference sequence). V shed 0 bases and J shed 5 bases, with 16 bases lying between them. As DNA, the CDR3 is TGTGCCAGCAGCTTAGCGCTCCAGGCGGAGGGGACTGAAGCTTTCTTT. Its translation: CASSLALQAEGTEAFF.

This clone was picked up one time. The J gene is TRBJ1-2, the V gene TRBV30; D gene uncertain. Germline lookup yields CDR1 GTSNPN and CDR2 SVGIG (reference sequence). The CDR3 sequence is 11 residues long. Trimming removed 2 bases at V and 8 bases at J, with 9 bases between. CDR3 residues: CAWSRRPGYTF. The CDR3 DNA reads TGTGCCTGGAGTAGACGGCCGGGCTACACCTTC.

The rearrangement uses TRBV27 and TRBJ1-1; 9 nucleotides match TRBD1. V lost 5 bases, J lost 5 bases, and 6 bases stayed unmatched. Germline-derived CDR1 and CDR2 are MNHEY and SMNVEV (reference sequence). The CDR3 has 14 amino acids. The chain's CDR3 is CASSLGQGWTEAFF. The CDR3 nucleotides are TGTGCCAGCAGTCTAGGACAGGGGTGGACTGAAGCTTTCTTT.

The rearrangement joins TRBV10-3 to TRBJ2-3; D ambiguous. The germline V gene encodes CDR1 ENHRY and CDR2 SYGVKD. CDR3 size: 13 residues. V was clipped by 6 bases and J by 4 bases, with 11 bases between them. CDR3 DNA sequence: TGTGCCATCAGCGTTGACTCGCCAGATACGCAGTATTTT. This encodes CAISVDSPDTQYF.

CDR3 in DNA: TGTGCCAGCAGTGAGGAGGGACTGGGCTATGGCTACACCTTC. Translation: CASSEEGLGYGYTF. V is TRBV6-4 and J is TRBJ1-2; tentative D call: TRBD1 (5 bases). Germline V lookup: CDR1 MRHNA, CDR2 SNTAGT. This CDR3 has 14 residues. The V gene lost 3 bases and the J gene lost 4 bases, with 12 bases spanning the gap.

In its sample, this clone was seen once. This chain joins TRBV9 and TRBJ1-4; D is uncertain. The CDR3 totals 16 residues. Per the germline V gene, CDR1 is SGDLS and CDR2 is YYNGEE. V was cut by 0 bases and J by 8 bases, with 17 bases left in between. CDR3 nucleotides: TGTGCCAGCAGCGTAGGGGGAACGGAGTTTGGGGAAAAACTGTTTTTT. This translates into CASSVGGTEFGEKLFF.

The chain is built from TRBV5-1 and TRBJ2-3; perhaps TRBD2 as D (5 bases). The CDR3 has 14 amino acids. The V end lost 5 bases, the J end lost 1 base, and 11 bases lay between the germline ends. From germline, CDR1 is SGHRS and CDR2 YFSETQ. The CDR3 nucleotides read TGCGCCAGCAGTGGGCAGCGGCGCACAGATACGCAGTATTTT. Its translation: CASSGQRRTDTQYF.

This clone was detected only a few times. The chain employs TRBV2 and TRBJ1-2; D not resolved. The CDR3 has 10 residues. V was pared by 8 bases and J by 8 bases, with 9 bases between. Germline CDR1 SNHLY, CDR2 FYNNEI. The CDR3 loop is CASRSGGYTF. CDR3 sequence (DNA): TGTGCCAGCCGGAGTGGAGGCTACACCTTC.

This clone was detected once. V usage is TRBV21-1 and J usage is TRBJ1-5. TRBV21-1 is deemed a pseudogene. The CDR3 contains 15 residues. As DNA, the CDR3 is TGTGCCAGCAAGGAGAGTGGGGAGGGGGGTCAGCCCCAGCATTTT. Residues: CASKESGEGGQPQHF.

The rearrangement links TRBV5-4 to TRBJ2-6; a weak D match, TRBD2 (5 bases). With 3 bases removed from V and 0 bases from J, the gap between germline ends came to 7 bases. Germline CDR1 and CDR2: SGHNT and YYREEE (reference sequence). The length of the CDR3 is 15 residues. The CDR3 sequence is CASSSRDSGANVLTF. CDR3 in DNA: TGTGCCAGCAGCTCCCGGGACTCTGGGGCCAACGTCCTGACTTTC.

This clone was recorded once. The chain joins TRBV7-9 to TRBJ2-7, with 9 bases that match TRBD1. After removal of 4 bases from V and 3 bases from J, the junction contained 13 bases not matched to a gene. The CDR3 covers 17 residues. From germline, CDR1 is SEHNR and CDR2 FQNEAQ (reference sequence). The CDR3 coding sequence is TGTGCCAGCAGCTCCATCCCCTTCGGGACAGGGCTCTACGAGCAGTACTTC. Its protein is CASSSIPFGTGLYEQYF.

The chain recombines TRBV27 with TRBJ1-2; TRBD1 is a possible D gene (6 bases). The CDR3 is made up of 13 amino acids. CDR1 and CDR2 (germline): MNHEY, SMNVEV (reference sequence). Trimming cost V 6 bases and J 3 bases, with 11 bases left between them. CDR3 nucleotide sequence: TGTGCCAGCAGGTCATGGACAGACTATGGCTACACCTTC. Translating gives CASRSWTDYGYTF.

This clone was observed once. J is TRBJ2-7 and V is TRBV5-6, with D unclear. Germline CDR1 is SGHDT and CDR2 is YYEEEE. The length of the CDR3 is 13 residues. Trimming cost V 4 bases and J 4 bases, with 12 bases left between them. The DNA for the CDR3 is TGTGCCAGCAGCCCCGATCGAGGTTACGAGCAGTACTTC. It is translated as CASSPDRGYEQYF.

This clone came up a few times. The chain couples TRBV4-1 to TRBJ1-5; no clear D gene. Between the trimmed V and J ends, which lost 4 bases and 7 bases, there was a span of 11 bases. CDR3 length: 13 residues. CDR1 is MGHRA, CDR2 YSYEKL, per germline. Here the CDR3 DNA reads TGCGCCAGCAGCCGGAGGTGGCTCCAGCCCCAGCATTTT. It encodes CASSRRWLQPQHF.

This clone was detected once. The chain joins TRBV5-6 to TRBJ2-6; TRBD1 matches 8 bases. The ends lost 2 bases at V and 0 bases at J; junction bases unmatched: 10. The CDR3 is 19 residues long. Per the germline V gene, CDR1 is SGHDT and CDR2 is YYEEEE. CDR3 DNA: TGTGCCAGCAGCTTTGGGGCTGGACAGGGCCCCTCTGGGGCCAACGTCCTGACTTTC. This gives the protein CASSFGAGQGPSGANVLTF.

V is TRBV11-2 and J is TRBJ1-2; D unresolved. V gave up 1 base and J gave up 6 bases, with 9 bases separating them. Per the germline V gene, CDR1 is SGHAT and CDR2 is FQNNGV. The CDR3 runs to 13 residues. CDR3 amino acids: CASSLGGYDGYTF. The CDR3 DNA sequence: TGTGCCAGCAGCTTAGGAGGGTATGATGGCTACACCTTC.

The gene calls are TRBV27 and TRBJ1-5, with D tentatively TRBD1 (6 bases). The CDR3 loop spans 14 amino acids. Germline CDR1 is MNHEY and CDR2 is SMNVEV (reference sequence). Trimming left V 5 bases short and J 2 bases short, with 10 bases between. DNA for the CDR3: TGTGCCAGCAGTACCCGACAGGGCAATCAGCCCCAGCATTTT. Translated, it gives CASSTRQGNQPQHF.

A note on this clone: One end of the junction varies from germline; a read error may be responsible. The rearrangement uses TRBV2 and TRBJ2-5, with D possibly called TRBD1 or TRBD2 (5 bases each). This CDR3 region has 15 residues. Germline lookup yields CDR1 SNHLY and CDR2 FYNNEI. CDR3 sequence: CASCDQGPRQETQYF. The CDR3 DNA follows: TGTGCCAGCTGTGACCAGGGACCGCGTCAAGAGACCCAGTACTTC.

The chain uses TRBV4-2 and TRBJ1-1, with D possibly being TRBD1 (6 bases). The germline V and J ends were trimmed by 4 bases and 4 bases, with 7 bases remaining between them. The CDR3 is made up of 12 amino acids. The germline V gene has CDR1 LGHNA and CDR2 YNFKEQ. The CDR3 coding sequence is TGTGCCAGCAGCCCGACAGGCACTGAAGCTTTCTTT. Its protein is CASSPTGTEAFF.

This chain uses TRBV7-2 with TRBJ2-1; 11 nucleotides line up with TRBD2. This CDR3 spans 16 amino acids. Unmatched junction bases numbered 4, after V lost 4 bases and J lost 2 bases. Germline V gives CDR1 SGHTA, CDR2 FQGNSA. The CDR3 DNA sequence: TGTGCCAGCAGCTCGGGACTAGCGGTCACCTACAATGAGCAGTTCTTC. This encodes CASSSGLAVTYNEQFF.

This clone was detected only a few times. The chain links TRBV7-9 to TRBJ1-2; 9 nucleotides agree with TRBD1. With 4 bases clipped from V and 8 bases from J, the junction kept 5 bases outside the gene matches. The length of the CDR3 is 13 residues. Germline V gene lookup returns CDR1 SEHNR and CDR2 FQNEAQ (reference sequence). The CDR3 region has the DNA TGTGCCAGCAGCTCCTGGACAGGGGAGGGCTACACCTTC. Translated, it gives CASSSWTGEGYTF.